This T cell receptor beta chain was profiled in a study of T cells after yellow fever vaccination. Study at large: The fractions with low cell numbers were processed using SMART-Seq v4 Ultra Low Input. The study's findings and limits: Just a small share of clonotypes turned up in the CD4 compartment as well as the CD8 compartment.

Germline loops: CDR1 LNHDA, CDR2 SQIVND (reference sequence). V was clipped by 4 bases and J by 4 bases, with 11 bases between them. The CDR3 totals 14 residues. Conversion of TCR transcripts into cDNA relied on 5'RACE template switching, which added a universal primer site and UMIs. TCRdb recomputed calls from the 5' RACE reads with MiXCR, one row per CDR3 protein. The sample carries 200,000 to 300,000 distinct CDR3 sequences, about an eighth recorded once. Comment on this clonotype: Its antigen remains unidentified.

The TCR was taken from a man aged 30-40 years who received the YFV17D yellow fever vaccine. The sample was CD4+ T cells sorted from PBMCs, taken 45 days after the yellow fever booster vaccination. The rearrangement links TRBV19 to TRBJ2-1, with TRBD2 as a possible D gene (6 bases). CDR3 loop: CASSTGTLYNEQFF. Here the CDR3 DNA reads TGTGCCAGTAGTACCGGGACTCTTTACAATGAGCAGTTCTTC.